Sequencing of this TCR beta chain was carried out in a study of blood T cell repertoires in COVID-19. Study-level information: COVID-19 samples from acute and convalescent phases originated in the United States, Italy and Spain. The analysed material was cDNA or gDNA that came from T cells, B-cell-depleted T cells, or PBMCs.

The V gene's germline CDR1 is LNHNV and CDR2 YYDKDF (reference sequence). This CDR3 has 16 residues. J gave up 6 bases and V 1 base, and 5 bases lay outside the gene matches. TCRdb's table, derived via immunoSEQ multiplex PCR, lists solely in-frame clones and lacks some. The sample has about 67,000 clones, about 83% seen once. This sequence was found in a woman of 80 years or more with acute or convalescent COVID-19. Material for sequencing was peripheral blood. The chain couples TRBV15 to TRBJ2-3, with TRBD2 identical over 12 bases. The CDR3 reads CATSRATSGRGDTQYF. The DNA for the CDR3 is TGTGCCACCAGCAGAGCGACTAGCGGGAGAGGGGATACGCAGTATTTT.